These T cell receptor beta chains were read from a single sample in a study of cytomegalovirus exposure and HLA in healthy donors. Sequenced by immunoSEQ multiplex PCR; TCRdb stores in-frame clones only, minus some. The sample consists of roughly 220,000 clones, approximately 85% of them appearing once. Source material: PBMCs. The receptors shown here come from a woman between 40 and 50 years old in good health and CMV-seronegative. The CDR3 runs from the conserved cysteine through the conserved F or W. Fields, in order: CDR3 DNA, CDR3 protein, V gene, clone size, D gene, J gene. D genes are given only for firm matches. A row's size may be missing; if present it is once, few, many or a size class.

TGTGCCAGCAGTCCTCAAGGACTGTACAATGAGCAGTTCTTC | CASSPQGLYNEQFF | TRBV2 | NA | NA | TRBJ2-1
TGTGCCAGCAGCTTTGGGACTAGCGGGAACCAAAGGCAGTTCTTC | CASSFGTSGNQRQFF | TRBV7-8 | few | TRBD2 | TRBJ2-1
TGTGCCAGCAGCGCCAGTGCCCAAGAGACCCAGTACTTC | CASSASAQETQYF | TRBV9 | NA | NA | TRBJ2-5
TGTGCCAGCTCCCCAAACCAAGCTAGTGGTGATACGCAGTATTTT | CASSPNQASGDTQYF | TRBV18 | NA | NA | TRBJ2-3
TGCGCCAGCAGCCAGGGGCAGGGGGCCAACCAAGAGACCCAGTACTTC | CASSQGQGANQETQYF | TRBV4-1 | NA | TRBD1 | TRBJ2-5
TGTGCCAGCCGTGAGGGACAGGGATGGCTAACCGGGGAGCTGTTTTTT | CASREGQGWLTGELFF | TRBV28 | once | TRBD1 | TRBJ2-2
TGCGCCAGCAGCCAGATTACAGGGGGCGGCGAGCAGTACTTC | CASSQITGGGEQYF | TRBV4-1 | NA | TRBD1 | TRBJ2-7
TGTGCCAGCAGCATGACTGTGCGGGAGCAGTTCTTC | CASSMTVREQFF | TRBV5-4 | NA | NA | TRBJ2-1
TGTGCCAGCAGACCCACAGCTAATGAAAAACTGTTTTTT | CASRPTANEKLFF | TRBV28 | NA | NA | TRBJ1-4
TGTGCCAGTATACAGGGGGCTTATTCGACAGATACGCAGTATTTT | CASIQGAYSTDTQYF | TRBV2 | NA | TRBD1 | TRBJ2-3
TGTGCCAGCAGCTTGCGGGGGGCGGGCTATGGCTACACCTTC | CASSLRGAGYGYTF | TRBV5-6 | NA | NA | TRBJ1-2
TGTGCCAGCGGGGGACAGGCGGGGATTGGCTACACCTTC | CASGGQAGIGYTF | TRBV28 | NA | TRBD1 | TRBJ1-2
TGTGCCAGCAGCACACGGACTAGCGGGAGAAATGAGCAGTTCTTC | CASSTRTSGRNEQFF | TRBV7-9 | NA | TRBD2 | TRBJ2-1
TGTGCCAGCAGTTTCGGGGCCAAAGACAGGTATCAGCCCCAGCATTTT | CASSFGAKDRYQPQHF | TRBV28 | NA | NA | TRBJ1-5
TGTGCCAGCAGCCCGGCCTGGGGGCGCAACAATGAGCAGTTCTTC | CASSPAWGRNNEQFF | TRBV7-6 | NA | NA | TRBJ2-1
TGTGCCAGCACCCTTGGAGGCAGCCGAGCCTCCTACGAGCAGTACTTC | CASTLGGSRASYEQYF | TRBV5-8 | few | NA | TRBJ2-7
TGTGCCAGCAGTTATTTGGGACACCCTGTCAGTGAGCAGTTCTTC | CASSYLGHPVSEQFF | TRBV6-9 | NA | NA | TRBJ2-1
TGCAGCGGTTTATGGACAGCTTCTTACACCGGGGAGCTGTTTTTT | CSGLWTASYTGELFF | TRBV29-1 | NA | NA | TRBJ2-2
TGTGCCAGCAGTGGGGGACAGAACTATGGCTACACCTTC | CASSGGQNYGYTF | TRBV6-1 | NA | TRBD1 | TRBJ1-2
TGTGCCAGGTCGGGAGGCGGAAAGGGGAGCACAGATACGCAGTATTTT | CARSGGGKGSTDTQYF | TRBV2 | once | TRBD2 | TRBJ2-3
TGTGCCAGCAGTTGGACAGGGGCTGAAGCTTTCTTT | CASSWTGAEAFF | TRBV27 | NA | TRBD1 | TRBJ1-1
TGTGCCAGCAGTTACTCGGGGAGGCAGTACTTC | CASSYSGRQYF | TRBV6-5 | NA | NA | TRBJ2-7
TGTGCCTGGAGTGTAAGGGGGAGTTTTACAGATACGCAGTATTTT | CAWSVRGSFTDTQYF | TRBV30 | NA | NA | TRBJ2-3
TGCGCCAGCAGCCAAGATTGGACAGGGGCGTCGGATGAGCAGTTCTTC | CASSQDWTGASDEQFF | TRBV4-1 | NA | TRBD1 | TRBJ2-1
TGCGCCAGCAGCCCCGGGCCGGAGGGCTACGAGCAGTACTTC | CASSPGPEGYEQYF | TRBV4-1 | NA | NA | TRBJ2-7
TGTGCCAGCAGTGACGACAGGGGTCTTGGAGAAAAACTGTTTTTT | CASSDDRGLGEKLFF | TRBV25-1 | NA | TRBD1 | TRBJ1-4
TGTGCCAGCACTCCTAGCGGGACCGAGCAGTACTTC | CASTPSGTEQYF | TRBV11-2 | NA | TRBD2 | TRBJ2-7
TGTGCCAGCACCGGGCCGGGACTAGCGGGACCCAACACCGGGGAGCTGTTTTTT | CASTGPGLAGPNTGELFF | TRBV7-2 | NA | TRBD2 | TRBJ2-2
TGTGCCAGCAGTTCCAAGGCAGGGGCGAACACTGAAGCTTTCTTT | CASSSKAGANTEAFF | TRBV28 | NA | NA | TRBJ1-1
TGTGCCAGCGGACTAGCGGGAGGTCACGGAGAGACCCAGTACTTC | CASGLAGGHGETQYF | TRBV7-9 | NA | TRBD2 | TRBJ2-5
TGCGCCAGCAGCTTGGCCGGGGTAGCGGGAGGGTCAGAGACCCAGTACTTC | CASSLAGVAGGSETQYF | TRBV5-1 | once | TRBD2 | TRBJ2-5
TGTGCCAGTAGTATTCGGGACTCCCTGGAGCAGTTCTTC | CASSIRDSLEQFF | TRBV19 | NA | NA | TRBJ2-1
TGTGCCAGCAGTTACACCACAGGGAAGCAGTTCTTC | CASSYTTGKQFF | TRBV6-5 | NA | NA | TRBJ2-1
TGTGCCAGCAGCCAGACCCTAGCGGAGAGCACAGATACGCAGTATTTT | CASSQTLAESTDTQYF | TRBV4-2 | NA | TRBD2 | TRBJ2-3
TGTGCCAGTCGACAGGGTCTTAGCAATCAGCCCCAGCATTTT | CASRQGLSNQPQHF | TRBV19 | NA | TRBD1 | TRBJ1-5
TGTGCCAGTAGTATTGGTCCGCTAGCGGGAGGGACGAAACCCGAAGATACGCAGTATTTT | CASSIGPLAGGTKPEDTQYF | TRBV19 | NA | TRBD2 | TRBJ2-3
TGCGCCAGCAGCTTGTACTCGGCGGGAGCCGCAGATACGCAGTATTTT | CASSLYSAGAADTQYF | TRBV5-1 | NA | TRBD2 | TRBJ2-3
TGTGCCAGCAGTGAAGGACAGGGCGGGTTATACGAGCAGTACTTC | CASSEGQGGLYEQYF | TRBV6-1 | NA | TRBD1 | TRBJ2-7
TGTGCCAGCAGAGCCGGGACAGTCCCCGATCAGCCCCAGCATTTT | CASRAGTVPDQPQHF | TRBV6-1 | few | TRBD1 | TRBJ1-5
TGTGCCAGCAGTGGGCAGAGTTGGGCATGGAACTATGGCTACACCTTC | CASSGQSWAWNYGYTF | TRBV25-1 | NA | NA | TRBJ1-2
TGCGCCAGCAGCGCCAGGGGACGCGAGCAGTACTTC | CASSARGREQYF | TRBV5-1 | NA | NA | TRBJ2-7
TGTGCCAGCAGTTTGGGGGCGCCGGCTAACTATGGCTACACCTTC | CASSLGAPANYGYTF | TRBV28 | NA | NA | TRBJ1-2
TGTGCCAGCAGTTACTCGGAGGGGCCAACGGACTACGAGCAGTACTTC | CASSYSEGPTDYEQYF | TRBV6-5 | NA | NA | TRBJ2-7
TGTGCCAGTACGCGACTAGCGGGATTTAGCTCCTACAATGAGCAGTTCTTC | CASTRLAGFSSYNEQFF | TRBV19 | NA | TRBD2 | TRBJ2-1
TGTGCCAGCAGCCAAGATCCGGGTTACTACGAGCAGTACTTC | CASSQDPGYYEQYF | TRBV4-2 | NA | NA | TRBJ2-7
TGTGCCAGCAGCTTATCGGACAGGGGGCTTGGGGAGACCCAGTACTTC | CASSLSDRGLGETQYF | TRBV7-2 | few | TRBD1 | TRBJ2-5
TGTGCCACCAGCCGGACAGGGGGCGAAGCTAACTATGGCTACACCTTC | CATSRTGGEANYGYTF | TRBV15 | NA | TRBD1 | TRBJ1-2
TGTGCCAGTAGTATAGGAACCAGGGGCCAATACGAGCAGTACTTC | CASSIGTRGQYEQYF | TRBV19 | NA | NA | TRBJ2-7
TGTGCCACCAGCAGAGATCGCTATGGCTACACCTTC | CATSRDRYGYTF | TRBV15 | NA | NA | TRBJ1-2
TGCGCCAGCAGCCCACAGGGGGGGCTTCGTGGGGCCAACGTCCTGACTTTC | CASSPQGGLRGANVLTF | TRBV5-1 | NA | NA | TRBJ2-6
TGTGCCAGCGGACGTCAGCGGGAGCGGTTCTTTGGGGCCAACGTCCTGACTTTC | CASGRQRERFFGANVLTF | TRBV7-8 | NA | TRBD2 | TRBJ2-6
TGTGCCAGCAGGCGTACTAGCGGAGGAACCTACGAGCAGTACTTC | CASRRTSGGTYEQYF | TRBV28 | NA | TRBD2 | TRBJ2-7
TGTGCCAGCTCACGATCCCGGACAGGGACGGATTCACCCCTCCACTTT | CASSRSRTGTDSPLHF | TRBV18 | NA | TRBD1 | TRBJ1-6
TGTGCCTGGAGGGGACTAGCGGGAGTTAAAGATACGCAGTATTTT | CAWRGLAGVKDTQYF | TRBV30 | NA | TRBD2 | TRBJ2-3
TGTGCCAGCAGCTCCGGGACTAGCGGGGACCCCTACGAGCAGTACTTC | CASSSGTSGDPYEQYF | TRBV7-9 | NA | TRBD2 | TRBJ2-7
TGTGCCAGCAGTCAAAACCCCCACATGAACACTGAAGCTTTCTTT | CASSQNPHMNTEAFF | TRBV27 | NA | NA | TRBJ1-1
TGTGCCAGCAGCCCCGCCTCTATATTCCGTGAGCAGTTCTTC | CASSPASIFREQFF | TRBV7-6 | NA | NA | TRBJ2-1
TGTGCCAGTAACATACCCACCCGACTTAGCTATGGCTACACCTTC | CASNIPTRLSYGYTF | TRBV28 | NA | NA | TRBJ1-2
TGTGCCAGTATGAGGGGGAGAAACACTGAAGCTTTCTTT | CASMRGRNTEAFF | TRBV6-1 | few | NA | TRBJ1-1
TGTGCCAGCAGCTTAGAACTAGCGGGAGGCCCCCTGTTGACCCAGTACTTC | CASSLELAGGPLLTQYF | TRBV7-6 | NA | TRBD2 | TRBJ2-5